This record looks at one T cell receptor (beta chain) sequence and its context. Original handling: Estimation of nucleated cell counts relied on the amplification of reference gene primers. TCRdb's copy holds only in-frame clones and misses some; the assay was immunoSEQ multiplex PCR. V, J and clone size are taken as reported in that table, and D and trimming were inferred from the DNA itself. The sample includes more than 200,000 clones, 85% to 90% seen only once; the top ten take approximately 1.3%. The source of the sample is a study of blood T cell repertoires in COVID-19. Study context: Some COVID-19 samples were acute and others convalescent; all came from the United States, Italy and Spain. T cells, B-cell-depleted T cells, or PBMCs provided the cDNA or gDNA that served as material.

V was clipped by 2 bases and J by 2 bases, with 21 bases between them. The CDR3 is 19 amino acids. CDR1 and CDR2 from the germline V gene are MGHRA and YSYEKL. The gene calls are TRBV4-1 and TRBJ1-4, with D possibly matching TRBD1 (6 bases). Sequencing was done on a sample of peripheral blood. This TCR was sampled from an elderly man with acute or convalescent COVID-19. CDR3 sequence: CASSQPGTPGRGTNEKLFF. The CDR3 region has the DNA TGCGCCAGCAGCCAACCCGGAACCCCCGGCAGGGGCACTAATGAAAAACTGTTTTTT.